This TCR beta chain originates from a study of shared clonotypes between healthy human individuals. Study-wide context: CD8 memory received one plate per donor, CD8 naive two, CD4 memory three and CD4 naive three.

Study-level results: Non-shared clonotypes displayed generation probabilities falling below those of clonotypes present in all four donors.

Profiling relied on immunoSEQ multiplex PCR, and the TCRdb table lists in-frame clones only, not all of them. The repertoire holds some 1,100,000 clones, approximately 80% seen once, with around 0.47% in the top ten. Those who donated were healthy HIV-negative adults, with no recent acute infections or vaccinations reported. With respect to this clone: Its matching antigen is unknown.

Between the trimmed V and J ends, which lost 5 bases and 7 bases, there was a span of 12 bases. CDR1 is MNHEY and CDR2 is SVGAGI in the germline V gene. The CDR3 spans 13 residues. The source material was memory CD4+ T cells from PBMCs. Subset denoted: CD45RA-negative fraction. This TCR derives from a man younger than 35 in good health. Some clones in this sample may be carry-over from other donors' samples. The V and J genes are TRBV6-5 and TRBJ1-5, with a possible D match to TRBD1 (6 bases). This CDR3 is CASSSDRYQPQHF. The CDR3, as DNA: TGTGCCAGCAGTAGTGACAGGTACCAGCCCCAGCATTTT.